Below are 6 T cell receptor beta chains sequenced from a single sample in a study of CD8+ T cells in alopecia areata. Treatment meaning: oral pan-JAK inhibitor, 5-10 mg twice daily. cDNA reverse transcribed from extracted RNA served as the sequencing template. This table comes from immunoSEQ multiplex PCR, and its TCRdb copy is limited to in-frame clones, with some not included. Here the sample spans over 100,000 clones, 53% being singletons. The sample in question was CD4+ T cells sorted from blood, obtained at week 4, from a patient treated with tofacitinib. The receptors come from a human donor with alopecia areata.

The chain uses TRBV20-1 and TRBJ1-4; no reliable D call. This CDR3 has 11 amino acids. Germline CDR1 reads DFQATT; CDR2 reads SNEGSKA (reference sequence). Trimming shortened V by 0 bases and J by 8 bases, and 4 bases separated the two germline ends. CDR3 nucleotides: TGCAGTGCTAGAGAATGGGAAAAACTGTTTTTT. This codes for CSAREWEKLFF.

J is TRBJ2-1 and V is TRBV27; 11 bases map to TRBD2. Germline V gene sequence: CDR1 MNHEY, CDR2 SMNVEV (reference sequence). Unmatched junction bases numbered 7, after V lost 5 bases and J lost 4 bases. The CDR3 runs 16 residues. CDR3 in amino acids: CASSPLGTSGYNEQFF. CDR3 nucleotide sequence: TGTGCCAGCAGTCCCCTGGGGACTAGCGGTTACAATGAGCAGTTCTTC.

The chain uses TRBV7-9 and TRBJ1-4; D gene unclear. This CDR3 is 14 amino acids long. V lost 3 bases and J 8 bases, leaving 13 bases between the germline ends. Germline V CDR1 and CDR2: SEHNR, FQNEAQ (reference sequence). The CDR3 reads CASSLGREYEKLFF. The CDR3, as DNA: TGTGCCAGCAGCTTGGGTAGGGAGTACGAAAAACTGTTTTTT. The full variable domain, completed using reference TRBV7-9 and TRBJ1-4, is DTGVSQNPRHKITKRGQNVTFRCDPISEHNRLYWYRQTLGQGPEFLTYFQNEAQLEKSRLLSDRFSAERPKGSFSTLEIQRTEQGDSAMYLCASSLGREYEKLFFGSGTQLSVL.

This chain joins TRBV4-1 and TRBJ1-2, with 11 nucleotides matching TRBD1. The germline gives CDR1 MGHRA, CDR2 YSYEKL. The CDR3 sequence is 14 residues long. Trimming took 2 bases from V and 7 from J; bases not matched to a gene: 3. The CDR3 nucleotides are TGCGCCAGCAGCCAACCGGGACAGGGGGGTGGCTACACCTTC. Amino acids: CASSQPGQGGGYTF.

The table lists this clone with a few counts. The CDR3 here is CASSWGHSGNTIYF. Written as DNA, the CDR3 is TGTGCCAGCAGCTGGGGTCACTCTGGAAACACCATATATTTT. The chain recombines TRBV14 with TRBJ1-3; D unclear. Germline values: CDR1 SGHDN, CDR2 FVKESK. The CDR3 is 14 amino acids. V was clipped by 5 bases and J by 0 bases, with 8 bases between them. Full variable domain (missing parts from reference TRBV14 and TRBJ1-3): EAGVTQFPSHSVIEKGQTVTLRCDPISGHDNLYWYRRVMGKEIKFLLHFVKESKQDESGMPNNRFLAERTGGTYSTLKVQPAELEDSGVYFCASSWGHSGNTIYFGEGSWLTVV.

The V and J genes are TRBV15 and TRBJ2-6; D is perhaps TRBD1 or TRBD2 (5 bases each). The CDR3 is made up of 20 amino acids. Trimming removed 1 base from V and 0 bases from J, with 19 bases in between. CDR1 is LNHNV, CDR2 YYDKDF, per germline (reference sequence). CDR3 coding DNA: TGTGCCACCAGCAGAGGGCCGGTCTCGAGGGGAAGCTCTGGGGCCAACGTCCTGACTTTC. As protein: CATSRGPVSRGSSGANVLTF.